These T cell receptor beta chains were read from a single sample in a study of cytomegalovirus exposure and HLA in healthy donors. The method was immunoSEQ multiplex PCR; TCRdb's version includes in-frame clones alone and lacks a portion of them. The table records roughly 200,000 clones, roughly 80% of them present only once. Sequenced: PBMCs. The source of these receptors is a man aged 30-40 years in good health and CMV-seronegative. The CDR3 runs from the conserved cysteine through the conserved F or W. The D gene is left open where the match is weak. Clone size is shown for a subset of rows, as once, few, many or a class of expanded clone.

j_call d_call v_call clone_size cdr3_aa cdr3_nt
TRBJ2-2 TRBD2 TRBV7-6 NA CASSFWGLAGSDGELFF TGTGCCAGCAGCTTTTGGGGACTAGCGGGCTCTGACGGGGAGCTGTTTTTT
TRBJ2-7 NA TRBV6-5 NA CASSYSVYGEQYF TGTGCCAGCAGTTACTCGGTCTACGGCGAGCAGTACTTC
TRBJ1-5 TRBD1 TRBV5-6 NA CASSTTDRENQPQHF TGTGCCAGCAGCACGACAGACAGGGAAAATCAGCCCCAGCATTTT
TRBJ1-4 NA TRBV11-2 NA CASSPGGATNEKLFF TGTGCCAGCAGCCCTGGAGGGGCGACTAATGAAAAACTGTTTTTT
TRBJ2-5 NA TRBV7-8 NA CASSLDRGNQETQYF TGTGCCAGCAGCTTAGATCGGGGGAACCAAGAGACCCAGTACTTC
TRBJ2-5 TRBD2 TRBV5-4 NA CASSQGLSETQYF TGTGCCAGCAGCCAGGGACTATCCGAGACCCAGTACTTC
TRBJ1-2 NA TRBV2 NA CASSRRGRDGYTF TGTGCCAGCAGTCGGAGGGGACGGGATGGCTACACCTTC
TRBJ1-5 NA TRBV6-1 NA CASSEHYSNQPRHF TGTGCCAGCAGTGAGCATTATAGCAATCAGCCCCGGCATTTT
TRBJ2-7 NA TRBV5-1 NA CASSRDSFSYEQYF TGCGCCAGCAGCCGGGACTCCTTCTCCTACGAGCAGTACTTC
TRBJ2-3 TRBD2 TRBV5-5 NA CASSLVVAGGDTQYF TGTGCCAGCAGCTTGGTTGTAGCGGGGGGGGATACGCAGTATTTT
TRBJ2-2 NA TRBV28 NA CASRTTLTGELFF TGTGCCAGCAGAACTACGCTCACCGGGGAGCTGTTTTTT
TRBJ2-7 NA TRBV6-1 NA CASSETGIDEQYF TGTGCCAGCAGTGAAACAGGGATTGACGAGCAGTACTTC
TRBJ2-3 NA TRBV9 NA CASSVPGADTQYF TGTGCCAGCAGCGTCCCGGGGGCAGATACGCAGTATTTT
TRBJ2-3 TRBD1 TRBV9 NA CASSVTGGLASDTQYF TGTGCCAGCAGCGTAACAGGGGGGCTAGCATCAGATACGCAGTATTTT
TRBJ2-7 NA TRBV27 NA CASSLAGKAGYEQYF TGTGCCAGCAGCTTGGCGGGGAAGGCAGGTTACGAGCAGTACTTC
TRBJ1-1 TRBD1 TRBV28 NA CASSLGQGAFTEAFF TGTGCCAGCAGTTTAGGGCAGGGGGCTTTCACTGAAGCTTTCTTT
TRBJ1-2 NA TRBV6-5 NA CASSLIRGYDYTF TGTGCCAGCAGTCTGATCAGGGGATATGACTACACCTTC
TRBJ1-2 TRBD1 TRBV29-1 NA CSVGEQGHYGYTF TGCAGCGTGGGGGAACAGGGGCACTATGGCTACACCTTC
TRBJ2-5 TRBD2 TRBV28 NA CASSFNPLAGGYQETQYF TGTGCCAGCAGTTTTAACCCTCTGGCGGGGGGATACCAAGAGACCCAGTACTTC
TRBJ2-5 TRBD2 TRBV4-2 once CASSHPGLAGETQYF TGTGCCAGCAGCCACCCGGGACTAGCGGGGGAGACCCAGTACTTC
TRBJ2-5 NA TRBV6-5 NA CASSGSDGAGETQYF TGTGCCAGCAGTGGCAGTGATGGGGCCGGCGAGACCCAGTACTTC
TRBJ1-2 TRBD1 TRBV7-8 few CASSLAGQGRYGYTF TGTGCCAGCAGCTTAGCGGGACAGGGGAGATATGGCTACACCTTC
TRBJ2-2 NA TRBV18 few CASSRDSWDTGELFF TGTGCCAGCTCACGGGACTCGTGGGACACCGGGGAGCTGTTTTTT
TRBJ1-6 NA TRBV2 NA CASRGRGFNSPLHF TGTGCCAGCAGAGGAAGGGGCTTTAATTCACCCCTCCACTTT
TRBJ2-5 TRBD2 TRBV11-2 once CASSLGAGREETQYF TGTGCCAGCAGCTTAGGAGCGGGGCGTGAGGAGACCCAGTACTTC
TRBJ2-1 NA TRBV21-1 NA CASSTADRGYNEQFF TGTGCCAGCAGCACAGCGGACAGGGGCTACAATGAGCAGTTCTTC
TRBJ1-1 NA TRBV5-4 NA CASSLGGAGPTEAFF TGTGCCAGCAGCCTAGGGGGGGCGGGACCGACTGAAGCTTTCTTT
TRBJ1-1 NA TRBV27 NA CASNRGGPGTEAFF TGTGCCAGCAATCGGGGGGGCCCAGGGACTGAAGCTTTCTTT
TRBJ2-7 NA TRBV11-2 once CASSLVSRGGSEQYF TGTGCCAGCAGCTTAGTGTCCAGGGGCGGGAGCGAGCAGTACTTC
TRBJ2-7 NA TRBV5-4 NA CASSLGLQGYEQYF TGTGCCAGCAGCTTGGGACTACAGGGTTACGAGCAGTACTTC
TRBJ1-5 NA TRBV9 NA CASSVDGVDNQPQHF TGTGCCAGCAGCGTAGACGGGGTCGACAATCAGCCCCAGCATTTT
TRBJ2-5 TRBD2 TRBV20-1 NA CSAHAGGTQYF TGCAGTGCCCACGCGGGGGGGACCCAGTACTTC
TRBJ1-1 NA TRBV19 NA CATYGWNTEAFF TGTGCCACCTACGGTTGGAACACTGAAGCTTTCTTT
TRBJ1-3 TRBD1 TRBV7-9 NA CASSSGTVERNSGNTIYF TGTGCCAGCAGCTCAGGGACAGTCGAGAGGAACTCTGGAAACACCATATATTTT
TRBJ2-5 NA TRBV6-5 NA CASTGGKETQYF TGTGCCAGCACTGGGGGCAAAGAGACCCAGTACTTC
TRBJ2-7 TRBD1 TRBV13 NA CASSPTPTGDYEQYF TGTGCCAGCAGCCCGACCCCCACAGGGGACTACGAGCAGTACTTC
TRBJ1-2 NA TRBV6-5 NA CASSPWRLDYGYTF TGTGCCAGCAGCCCGTGGCGGTTGGACTATGGCTACACCTTC
TRBJ2-3 NA TRBV7-9 NA CASSVLGGSTDTQYF TGTGCCAGCAGCGTTCTTGGGGGGAGCACAGATACGCAGTATTTT
TRBJ2-2 TRBD1 TRBV6-5 NA CASRYRGRSTGELFF TGTGCCAGCAGGTACAGGGGGCGAAGCACCGGGGAGCTGTTTTTT
TRBJ2-5 NA TRBV4-3 NA CASSRLTGNQETQYF TGCGCCAGCAGCCGCCTAACAGGGAACCAAGAGACCCAGTACTTC
TRBJ2-7 NA TRBV6-5 NA CASTQPGVYEQYF TGTGCCAGCACCCAGCCGGGGGTCTACGAGCAGTACTTC
TRBJ2-5 NA TRBV5-4 NA CASAYLETQYF TGTGCCAGCGCTTACTTAGAGACCCAGTACTTC
TRBJ2-1 TRBD1 TRBV5-1 NA CASSLTGDYNEQFF TGCGCCAGCAGCTTGACAGGGGATTACAATGAGCAGTTCTTC
TRBJ1-2 NA TRBV6-1 NA CASTNSANYGYTF TGTGCCAGCACTAACTCCGCTAACTATGGCTACACCTTC
TRBJ1-1 NA TRBV19 NA CASSPGHLSEAFF TGTGCCAGTAGCCCGGGACATCTCTCTGAAGCTTTCTTT
TRBJ2-7 NA TRBV10-2 NA CASSEQLYHEQYF TGCGCCAGCAGTGAGCAACTGTATCACGAGCAGTACTTC
TRBJ1-1 NA TRBV13 NA CASSLWGGAFF TGTGCCAGCAGCTTATGGGGAGGGGCTTTCTTT
TRBJ2-7 TRBD1 TRBV20-1 NA CSGTGGGEQYF TGCAGCGGGACAGGGGGCGGCGAGCAGTACTTC
TRBJ2-1 NA TRBV2 few CASSFRENEQFF TGTGCCAGCAGTTTCCGGGAAAATGAGCAGTTCTTC
TRBJ2-7 NA TRBV23-1 NA CASRHRVYEQYF TGCGCCAGCAGGCACAGGGTCTACGAGCAGTACTTC
TRBJ1-2 NA TRBV25-1 once CASSYGGRMDGYTF TGTGCCAGCAGTTACGGGGGGCGAATGGATGGCTACACCTTC
TRBJ2-1 TRBD1 TRBV7-8 NA CASSFGTGLNEQFF TGTGCCAGCAGCTTTGGGACAGGGCTGAATGAGCAGTTCTTC
TRBJ2-3 NA TRBV6-6 NA CASSYSGLYTDTQYF TGTGCCAGCAGTTACTCGGGACTTTACACAGATACGCAGTATTTT
TRBJ2-4 NA TRBV7-2 NA CASSLGGMRGKNIQYF TGTGCCAGCAGCTTAGGGGGGATGCGGGGCAAAAACATTCAGTACTTC
TRBJ2-7 NA TRBV9 NA CASSVGGDTSYEQYF TGTGCCAGCAGCGTAGGGGGCGACACCTCCTACGAGCAGTACTTC
TRBJ2-5 NA TRBV7-6 NA CASSFRGDTVETQYF TGTGCCAGCAGCTTCAGAGGGGACACTGTAGAGACCCAGTACTTC
TRBJ2-1 TRBD2 TRBV6-6 NA CASSYGIAGAGYEQFF TGTGCCAGCAGTTATGGTATAGCGGGGGCCGGGTATGAGCAGTTCTTC
TRBJ2-2 NA TRBV5-6 once CASSPMTGVKVGELFF TGTGCCAGCAGCCCCATGACCGGGGTGAAAGTCGGGGAGCTGTTTTTT
TRBJ1-6 NA TRBV9 NA CASSVAPSNDSPLHF TGTGCCAGCAGCGTAGCACCATCTAATGATTCACCCCTCCACTTT
TRBJ2-2 TRBD2 TRBV4-2 NA CASSQAGGNTGELFF TGTGCCAGCAGCCAAGCGGGGGGGAACACCGGGGAGCTGTTTTTT